Below, 5 T cell receptor beta chains from the same sample are listed, as sequenced in a study of blood T cell repertoires in COVID-19. Profiling relied on immunoSEQ multiplex PCR, and the TCRdb table lists in-frame clones only, not all of them. In the table there are nearly 250,000 clones, about 82% of which are singletons. The sample consisted of PBMCs or T cells enriched from blood (not recorded which). These receptors were taken from a woman between 50 and 59 years old who had recovered from COVID-19.

This clone was detected only a few times. The J gene is TRBJ1-2, the V gene TRBV7-2; possible D gene TRBD1, 5 bases. The germline gives CDR1 SGHTA, CDR2 FQGNSA. The V gene lost 0 bases and the J gene lost 6 bases, with 11 bases spanning the gap. The CDR3 sequence is 14 residues long. The CDR3: CASSLANRGHGYTF. Here the CDR3 DNA reads TGTGCCAGCAGCTTAGCAAATAGGGGCCATGGCTACACCTTC.

This clone has a handful of counts. In nucleotides, the CDR3 is TGTGCCATCAGTTCGGGGGGTCTCTCTGGAAACACCATATATTTT. This sequence encodes CAISSGGLSGNTIYF. The chain couples TRBV10-3 to TRBJ1-3; TRBD1 might be the D (5 bases). Deletions cut 5 bases from V and 0 bases from J, with 11 bases between. CDR3 length equals 15 residues. Germline CDR1 and CDR2: ENHRY and SYGVKD.

This clone occurred a few times. The chain is built from TRBV7-2 and TRBJ2-7; 10 bases line up with TRBD2. This CDR3 contains 15 residues. Trimming cost V 2 bases and J 3 bases; bases outside gene matches: 4. The germline CDR1 and CDR2 sequences are SGHTA and FQGNSA. CDR3 in DNA: TGTGCCAGCAGCTTAACCGGGACTAGCGACTACGAGCAGTACTTC. Translation: CASSLTGTSDYEQYF. Complete variable domain (other parts from reference TRBV7-2 and TRBJ2-7): GAGVSQSPSNKVTEKGKDVELRCDPISGHTALYWYRQSLGQGLEFLIYFQGNSAPDKSGLPSDRFSAERTGGSVSTLTIQRTQQEDSAVYLCASSLTGTSDYEQYFGPGTRLTVT.

V usage is TRBV5-1 and J usage is TRBJ1-4, with unresolved D. Trimming stripped 5 bases from V and 4 bases from J, with 9 bases between. The length of the CDR3 is 13 residues. Germline CDR1 is SGHRS and CDR2 is YFSETQ. The CDR3 spells CASRSRYNEKLFF. The CDR3 nucleotides are TGCGCCAGCAGGAGTCGGTATAATGAAAAACTGTTTTTT.

This chain uses TRBV5-1 with TRBJ1-1, with 11 bases identical to TRBD1. Germline CDR1 reads SGHRS; CDR2 reads YFSETQ. V was clipped by 3 bases and J by 1 base; unmatched bases: 5. The CDR3 has 16 amino acids. In DNA form, the CDR3 reads TGCGCCAGCAGCTACGGACAGGGGGCATCGAACACTGAAGCTTTCTTT. Translated: CASSYGQGASNTEAFF. Using reference TRBV5-1 and TRBJ1-1 for the parts outside the CDR3, the full variable domain is KAGVTQTPRYLIKTRGQQVTLSCSPISGHRSVSWYQQTPGQGLQFLFEYFSETQRNKGNFPGRFSGRQFSNSRSEMNVSTLELGDSALYLCASSYGQGASNTEAFFGQGTRLTVV.